This entry lists 24 T cell receptor beta chains sequenced from one sample in a study of T cells in Graves' hyperthyroidism and ophthalmopathy. RNA transcripts provided the source from which TCR beta CDR3 regions were amplified. First-round RT-PCR with HTBI primers amplified the TCR CDR3 region. TCRdb fed the multiplex PCR reads into MiXCR, producing one record per CDR3 protein. The sample has about 580,000 distinct CDR3 sequences; about 45% are singletons. Sequenced: peripheral blood or thyroid tissue (not recorded which). All receptors derive from a woman between 18 and 30 years old with Graves' hyperthyroidism.

The chain recombines TRBV5-8 with TRBJ1-1; TRBD1 agrees at 10 bases. CDR3 size: 15 residues. The J segment lost 5 bases and the V segment lost 4 bases, leaving 8 bases of the junction unmatched. Germline loops: CDR1 SGHTS, CDR2 YDEGEE. Here the CDR3 DNA reads TGTGCCAGCAGCGGGGACAGGGGCGCAGCGACTGAAGCTTTCTTT. Translation: CASSGDRGAATEAFF.

V and J are TRBV15 and TRBJ1-4; TRBD1 is a possible D gene (5 bases). This CDR3 is built from 13 residues. Looked up from germline, CDR1 is LNHNV and CDR2 is YYDKDF (reference sequence). V was shortened by 11 bases and J by 4 bases, with 14 bases between the two germline ends. The CDR3 DNA reads as TGTGCCCCCGGGGACGGACTTAATGAAAAACTGTTTTTT. Amino acid sequence: CAPGDGLNEKLFF. The variable domain in full, with the rest retrieved from reference TRBV15 and TRBJ1-4, is DAMVIQNPRYQVTQFGKPVTLSCSQTLNHNVMYWYQQKSSQAPKLLFHYYDKDFNNEADTPDNFQSRRPNTSFCFLDIRSPGLGDTAMYLCAPGDGLNEKLFFGSGTQLSVL.

This clonotype has just a few counts. The CDR3 loop is CATSDFRRDRGSGTDTQYF. The CDR3 DNA reads as TGTGCCACCAGTGATTTCCGACGGGACAGGGGGTCGGGCACAGATACGCAGTATTTT. V and J are TRBV24-1 and TRBJ1-5; 11 nucleotides agree with TRBD1. The J call is doubtful: the DNA matches TRBJ2-3 better. CDR1 is KGHDR and CDR2 is SFDVKD in the germline V gene. This CDR3 has 19 residues.

The chain has TRBV7-2 and TRBJ2-5; D not resolved. Germline-derived CDR1 and CDR2 are SGHTA and FQGNSA. The CDR3 totals 12 residues. The ends were cut back, 7 bases at V and 4 bases at J, with 10 bases in the middle. CDR3 nucleotides: TGTGCCAGCACCGAGGCAGGAGAGACCCAGTACTTC. As protein: CASTEAGETQYF.

The chain joins TRBV9 to TRBJ1-1; TRBD1 matches at 8 bases. Germline trimming cut 6 bases from V and 3 bases from J; bases unmatched to any gene: 7. Germline V lookup: CDR1 SGDLS, CDR2 YYNGEE. The CDR3 runs to 14 residues. For the CDR3, the DNA is TGTGCCAGCACCGACAGGGGTTTCGACACTGAAGCTTTCTTT. Translation: CASTDRGFDTEAFF.

Ten or more counts support this clonotype. This chain uses TRBV18 with TRBJ1-2; possibly TRBD1 for D (6 bases). V was cut by 1 base and J by 3 bases, with 9 bases left in between. The CDR3 runs 14 residues. Germline V CDR1 and CDR2: KGHSH, LQKENI. CDR3 protein: CASSPQGDDYGYTF. CDR3 nucleotides: TGTGCCAGCTCACCACAGGGGGATGACTATGGCTACACCTTC. Complete variable domain (other parts from reference TRBV18 and TRBJ1-2): NAGVMQNPRHLVRRRGQEARLRCSPMKGHSHVYWYRQLPEEGLKFMVYLQKENIIDESGMPKERFSAEFPKEGPSILRIQQVVRGDSAAYFCASSPQGDDYGYTFGSGTRLTVV.

This chain links TRBV7-2 with TRBJ2-5; 10 nucleotides match TRBD2. The CDR3 has 17 residues. CDR1 is SGHTA and CDR2 is FQGNSA in the germline V gene. The ends lost 1 base at V and 6 bases at J; junction bases unmatched: 11. CDR3 in amino acids: CASSLVPLAGVGKTQYF. DNA for the CDR3: TGTGCCAGCAGCTTAGTTCCCCTAGCGGGAGTGGGAAAGACCCAGTACTTC.

The gene calls are TRBV5-1 and TRBJ2-3, with D perhaps matching TRBD2 (6 bases). The CDR3 is made up of 15 amino acids. The germline V gene has CDR1 SGHRS and CDR2 YFSETQ. Trimming shortened V by 0 bases and J by 6 bases, and 14 bases separated the two germline ends. CDR3 region: CASSLGGRPGDTQYF. For the CDR3, the DNA is TGCGCCAGCAGCTTGGGAGGGAGGCCCGGGGATACGCAGTATTTT.

About this clonotype: A much more abundant neighbour one base away suggests this may be a read error. The chain's CDR3 is CASTITPGIEELFF. The CDR3, as DNA: TGTGCCAGCACTATAACCCCAGGGATCGAGGAGCTGTTTTTT. The chain is built from TRBV6-2 or TRBV6-3 and TRBJ2-2; TRBD1 might be the D (5 bases). V was shortened by 7 bases and J by 10 bases, with 19 bases between the two germline ends. This CDR3 is 14 amino acids long. The germline CDR1 and CDR2 sequences are MNHEY and SVGEGT.

The chain recombines TRBV29-1 with TRBJ1-1, with D unresolved. CDR1 is SQVTM and CDR2 is ANQGSEA in the germline V gene. V was pared by 7 bases and J by 1 base, with 13 bases between. The CDR3 totals 13 residues. The DNA of the CDR3 is TGCAGCGGCGAAGGGATGTGGAACACTGAAGCTTTCTTT. This gives the protein CSGEGMWNTEAFF.

This clonotype was observed many times. This chain links TRBV20-1 with TRBJ1-1; D remains ambiguous. This CDR3 region has 13 residues. V lost 3 bases to trimming and J lost 1 base, with 9 bases between them. Germline V lookup: CDR1 DFQATT, CDR2 SNEGSKA (reference sequence). The CDR3 DNA reads TGCAGTGCTAGGCTAGGATCGAACACTGAAGCTTTCTTT. The encoded protein is CSARLGSNTEAFF.

To note about this clonotype: Since a much larger clone is just one base distant, this may be a read error. The chain couples TRBV7-9 to TRBJ2-7; D ambiguous. The CDR3 runs 12 residues. Germline CDR1 and CDR2: SEHNR and FQNEAQ (reference sequence). The CDR3 DNA reads TGTGCCAGCGGCTTAAATCCCTACGAGCAGTACTTC. Protein: CASGLNPYEQYF.

This clonotype came up many times. The chain couples TRBV20-1 to TRBJ2-7; weak D call: TRBD2 (6 bases). From germline, CDR1 is DFQATT and CDR2 SNEGSKA (reference sequence). This CDR3 region has 13 residues. The V end lost 4 bases, the J end lost 6 bases, and 16 bases lay between the germline ends. The CDR3 nucleotides are TGCAGTGCTAATGGAGGGATGGCCACCGAGCAGTACTTC. Amino acids: CSANGGMATEQYF.

This clonotype occurred many times. A junction boundary mismatches the germline segment, possibly from a read error. The chain combines TRBV5-1 with TRBJ1-1; D not resolved. CDR1 is SGHRS, CDR2 YFSETQ, per germline. The CDR3 consists of 12 residues. CDR3 nucleotide sequence: TGTGCCAGCAGCTTGGGGTACACTGAAGCTTTCTTT. Translation gives CASSLGYTEAFF.

The J gene is TRBJ2-7, the V gene TRBV29-1, with a possible D match to TRBD2 (6 bases). The V end lost 1 base, the J end lost 6 bases, and 13 bases lay between the germline ends. CDR3 length: 13 residues. From germline, CDR1 is SQVTM and CDR2 ANQGSEA. The CDR3 region is CSVEVPGVGEQYF. CDR3 DNA: TGCAGCGTTGAAGTACCGGGAGTGGGCGAGCAGTACTTC.

The CDR3 sequence: CATSPAGMYNEQFF. CDR3 nucleotide sequence: TGTGCCACGAGTCCGGCAGGGATGTACAATGAGCAGTTCTTC. The chain combines TRBV24-1 with TRBJ2-1; the D gene is possibly TRBD1 (5 bases). The germline V gene encodes CDR1 KGHDR and CDR2 SFDVKD. This CDR3 is 14 amino acids long. V lost 10 bases and J 4 bases, leaving 16 bases between the germline ends.

This clonotype has just a few counts. One base away lies a much larger clone, so this may be a sequencing read error. The CDR3 coding sequence is TGTGTCAGCAGCGTAAGCCAACAAGAGACCCAGTACTTC. Amino acid sequence: CVSSVSQQETQYF. The J gene is TRBJ2-5, the V gene TRBV9, with D unclear. The CDR3 covers 13 residues. Germline V gene lookup returns CDR1 SGDLS and CDR2 YYNGEE.

This clonotype was counted many times. J is TRBJ2-2 and V is TRBV20-1; TRBD2 matches 12 bases. V trimming: 1 base; J trimming: 7 bases; junction bases outside the gene matches: 7. Per the germline V gene, CDR1 is DFQATT and CDR2 is SNEGSKA (reference sequence). There are 16 residues in the CDR3. Written as DNA, the CDR3 is TGCAGTGCTAGAGCTTCGACTAGCGGGAGCGGCGGGGAGCTGTTTTTT. Translation: CSARASTSGSGGELFF.

V is TRBV7-9 and J is TRBJ2-1; D not resolved. Trimming cost V 7 bases and J 8 bases, with 12 bases left between them. The CDR3 length is 12 residues. Per the germline V gene, CDR1 is SEHNR and CDR2 is FQNEAQ (reference sequence). CDR3 DNA sequence: TGTGCCAGCATCCCCCTGGTGGATGAGCAGTTCTTC. Translating gives CASIPLVDEQFF.

This clonotype was seen at least ten times. The J gene is TRBJ1-1, the V gene TRBV20-1, with D unresolved. Germline values: CDR1 DFQATT, CDR2 SNEGSKA (reference sequence). The CDR3 is made up of 14 amino acids. Trimming removed 0 bases from V and 3 bases from J, with 11 bases in between. The CDR3 protein is CSARDPGRDTEAFF. In DNA form, the CDR3 reads TGCAGTGCTAGAGATCCCGGACGGGACACTGAAGCTTTCTTT.

The chain couples TRBV2 to TRBJ2-3; tentatively, D is TRBD1 or TRBD2 (5 bases each). Germline loops: CDR1 SNHLY, CDR2 FYNNEI. The CDR3 has 14 amino acids. V was cut by 4 bases and J by 0 bases, with 8 bases left in between. The CDR3 sequence: CASSGQRSTDTQYF. CDR3 in DNA: TGTGCCAGCAGTGGACAGCGGAGCACAGATACGCAGTATTTT.

The V gene is TRBV20-1, the J gene TRBJ1-2; 10 bases agree with TRBD1. After removal of 4 bases from V and 7 bases from J, the junction contained 3 bases not matched to a gene. This CDR3 has 12 amino acids. From germline, CDR1 is DFQATT and CDR2 SNEGSKA (reference sequence). CDR3 nucleotides: TGCAGTGCTAAGGGACAGGGGCGTGGCTACACCTTC. This encodes CSAKGQGRGYTF.

The V call is TRBV19, the J call TRBJ1-2, with TRBD1 matching over 7 bases. CDR3 length equals 13 residues. Germline V CDR1 and CDR2: LNHDA, SQIVND (reference sequence). The CDR3 DNA is TGTGCTGGTAACAGGGGACGAGGTGAGGGCTACACCTTC. Its translation: CAGNRGRGEGYTF.

This clonotype occurred many times. The V call is TRBV5-8, the J call TRBJ1-5; D uncertain. CDR1 and CDR2 (germline): SGHTS, YDEGEE. The CDR3 length is 14 residues. V lost 3 bases and J 4 bases, leaving 11 bases between the germline ends. CDR3 in amino acids: CASSSHPGNQPQHF. In nucleotides, the CDR3 is TGTGCCAGCAGCTCGCATCCGGGGAATCAGCCCCAGCATTTT.